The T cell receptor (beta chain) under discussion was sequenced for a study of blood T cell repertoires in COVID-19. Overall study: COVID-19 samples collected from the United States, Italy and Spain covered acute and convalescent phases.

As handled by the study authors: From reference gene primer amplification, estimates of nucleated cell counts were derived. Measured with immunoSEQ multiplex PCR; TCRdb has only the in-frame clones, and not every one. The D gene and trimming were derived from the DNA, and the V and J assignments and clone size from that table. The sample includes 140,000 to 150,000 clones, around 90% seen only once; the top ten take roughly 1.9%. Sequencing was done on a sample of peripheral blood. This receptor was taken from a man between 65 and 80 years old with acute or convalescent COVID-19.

This CDR3 reads CASSLQTGWNNSPLHF. The CDR3 nucleotides are TGTGCCAGTAGTCTGCAGACAGGGTGGAATAATTCACCCCTCCACTTT. The chain employs TRBV19 and TRBJ1-6, with TRBD1 matching over 7 bases. V lost 5 bases and J lost 5; bases outside the gene matches: 9. The CDR3 totals 16 residues. Germline V gene sequence: CDR1 LNHDA, CDR2 SQIVND (reference sequence).